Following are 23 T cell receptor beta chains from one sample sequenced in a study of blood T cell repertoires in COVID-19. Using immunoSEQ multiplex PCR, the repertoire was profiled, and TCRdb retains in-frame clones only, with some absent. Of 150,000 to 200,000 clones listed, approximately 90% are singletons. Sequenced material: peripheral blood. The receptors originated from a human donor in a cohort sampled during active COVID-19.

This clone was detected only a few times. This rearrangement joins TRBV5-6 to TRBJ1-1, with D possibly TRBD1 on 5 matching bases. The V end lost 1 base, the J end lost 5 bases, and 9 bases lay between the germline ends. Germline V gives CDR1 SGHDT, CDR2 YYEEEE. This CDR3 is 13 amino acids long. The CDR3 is CASSLSGMTEAFF. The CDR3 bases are TGTGCCAGCAGCTTGTCAGGGATGACTGAAGCTTTCTTT.

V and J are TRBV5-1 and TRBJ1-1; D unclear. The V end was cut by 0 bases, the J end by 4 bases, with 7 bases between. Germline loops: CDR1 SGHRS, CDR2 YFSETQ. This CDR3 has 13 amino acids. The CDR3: CASSLEQSTEAFF. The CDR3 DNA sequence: TGCGCCAGCAGCTTGGAACAGAGCACTGAAGCTTTCTTT.

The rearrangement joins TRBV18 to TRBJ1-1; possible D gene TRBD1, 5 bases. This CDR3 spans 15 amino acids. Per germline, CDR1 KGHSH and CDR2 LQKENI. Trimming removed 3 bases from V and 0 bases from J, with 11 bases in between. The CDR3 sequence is CASSPQGVMNTEAFF. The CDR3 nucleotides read TGTGCCAGCTCACCCCAAGGGGTCATGAACACTGAAGCTTTCTTT.

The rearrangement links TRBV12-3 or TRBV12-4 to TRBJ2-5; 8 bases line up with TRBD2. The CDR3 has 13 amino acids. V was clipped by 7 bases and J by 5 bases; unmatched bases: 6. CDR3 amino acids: CASTQRGRETQYF. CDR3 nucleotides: TGTGCCAGCACCCAGCGCGGGAGGGAGACCCAGTACTTC.

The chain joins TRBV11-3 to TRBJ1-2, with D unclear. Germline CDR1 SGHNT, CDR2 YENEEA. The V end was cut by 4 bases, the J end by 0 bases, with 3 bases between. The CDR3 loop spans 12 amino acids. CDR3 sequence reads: CASSSTNYGYTF. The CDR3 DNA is TGTGCCAGCAGCTCTACTAACTATGGCTACACCTTC.

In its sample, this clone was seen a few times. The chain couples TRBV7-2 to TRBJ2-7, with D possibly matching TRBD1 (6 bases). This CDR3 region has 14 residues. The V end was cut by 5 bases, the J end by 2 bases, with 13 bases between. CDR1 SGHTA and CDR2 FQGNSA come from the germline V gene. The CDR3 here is CASSARDKTYEQYF. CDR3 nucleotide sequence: TGTGCCAGCAGCGCCCGGGACAAGACCTACGAGCAGTACTTC.

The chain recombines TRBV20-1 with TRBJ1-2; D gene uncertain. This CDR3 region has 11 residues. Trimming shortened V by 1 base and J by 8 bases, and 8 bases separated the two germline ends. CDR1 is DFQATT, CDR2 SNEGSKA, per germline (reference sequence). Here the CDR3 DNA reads TGCAGTGCTAGAGGTTTGGGCGGCTACACCTTC. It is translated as CSARGLGGYTF.

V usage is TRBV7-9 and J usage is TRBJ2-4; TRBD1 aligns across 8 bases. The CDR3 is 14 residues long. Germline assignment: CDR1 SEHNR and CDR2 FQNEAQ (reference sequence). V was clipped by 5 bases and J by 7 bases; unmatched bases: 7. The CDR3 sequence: CASSPRQGSNIQYF. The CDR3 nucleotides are TGTGCCAGCAGCCCCCGACAGGGGTCGAACATTCAGTACTTC.

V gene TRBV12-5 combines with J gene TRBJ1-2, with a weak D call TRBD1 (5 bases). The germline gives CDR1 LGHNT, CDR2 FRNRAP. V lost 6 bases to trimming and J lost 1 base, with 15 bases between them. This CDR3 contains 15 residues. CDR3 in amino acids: CASGRDPVDNYGYTF. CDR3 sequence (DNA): TGTGCTAGTGGGCGGGACCCGGTTGATAACTATGGCTACACCTTC.

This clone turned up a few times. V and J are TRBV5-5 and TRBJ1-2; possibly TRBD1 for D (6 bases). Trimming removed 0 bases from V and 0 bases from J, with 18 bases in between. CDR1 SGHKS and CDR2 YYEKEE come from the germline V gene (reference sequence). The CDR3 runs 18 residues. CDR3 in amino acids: CASSLGPHRDTPNYGYTF. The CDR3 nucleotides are TGTGCCAGCAGCTTGGGCCCTCACCGGGACACCCCTAACTATGGCTACACCTTC.

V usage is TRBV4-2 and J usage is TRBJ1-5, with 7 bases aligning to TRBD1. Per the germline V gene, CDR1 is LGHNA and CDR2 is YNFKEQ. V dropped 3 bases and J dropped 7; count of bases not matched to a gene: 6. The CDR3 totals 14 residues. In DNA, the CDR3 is TGTGCCAGCAGCCAGGACAGGAGAGAACAGCCCCAGCATTTT. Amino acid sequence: CASSQDRREQPQHF.

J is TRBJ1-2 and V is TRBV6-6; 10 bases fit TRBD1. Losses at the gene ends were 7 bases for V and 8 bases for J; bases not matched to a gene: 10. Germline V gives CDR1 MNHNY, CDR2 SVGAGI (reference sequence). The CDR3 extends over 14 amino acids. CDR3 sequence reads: CASTEDRGRVGYTF. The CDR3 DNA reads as TGTGCCAGCACCGAAGACAGGGGGCGTGTGGGCTACACCTTC.

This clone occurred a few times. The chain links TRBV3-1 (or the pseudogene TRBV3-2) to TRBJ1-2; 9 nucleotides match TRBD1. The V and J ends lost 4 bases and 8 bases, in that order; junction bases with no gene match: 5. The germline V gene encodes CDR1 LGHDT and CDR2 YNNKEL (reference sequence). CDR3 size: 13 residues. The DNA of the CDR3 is TGTGCCAGCAGCCGTACAGGGGGCGACGGCTACACCTTC. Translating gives CASSRTGGDGYTF.

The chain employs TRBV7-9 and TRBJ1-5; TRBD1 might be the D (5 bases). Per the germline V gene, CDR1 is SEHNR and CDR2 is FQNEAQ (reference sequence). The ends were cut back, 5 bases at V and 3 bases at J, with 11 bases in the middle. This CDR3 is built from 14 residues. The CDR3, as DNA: TGTGCCAGCAGCGCCCTCAGGGACAATCAGCCCCAGCATTTT. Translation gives CASSALRDNQPQHF.

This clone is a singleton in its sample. CDR3 nucleotide sequence: TGCGCCAGCAGCCAATCCAGGGACAGTTCCTACGAGCAGTACTTC. It encodes CASSQSRDSSYEQYF. The chain combines TRBV4-1 with TRBJ2-7; 7 bases are a match to TRBD1. This CDR3 is 15 amino acids long. J gave up 1 base and V 2 bases, and 5 bases lay outside the gene matches. Germline CDR1 and CDR2: MGHRA and YSYEKL.

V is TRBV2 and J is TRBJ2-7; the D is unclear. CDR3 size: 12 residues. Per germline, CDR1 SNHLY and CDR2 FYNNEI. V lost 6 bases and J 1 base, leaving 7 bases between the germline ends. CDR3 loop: CASRSVSYEQYF. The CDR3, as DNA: TGTGCCAGCAGATCAGTTTCCTACGAGCAGTACTTC.

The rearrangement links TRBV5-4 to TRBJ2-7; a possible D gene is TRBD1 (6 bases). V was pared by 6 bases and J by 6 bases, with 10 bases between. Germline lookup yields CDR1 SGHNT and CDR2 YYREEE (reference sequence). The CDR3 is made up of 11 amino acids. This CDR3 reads CASTRGGEQYF. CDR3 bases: TGTGCCAGCACCAGAGGGGGCGAGCAGTACTTC.

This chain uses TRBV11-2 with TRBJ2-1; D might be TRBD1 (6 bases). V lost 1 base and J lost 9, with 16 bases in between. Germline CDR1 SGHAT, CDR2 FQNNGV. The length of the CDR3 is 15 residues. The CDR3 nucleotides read TGTGCCAGCAGCTTAGGGCAGGGGAGATTTGTTGAGCAGTTCTTC. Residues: CASSLGQGRFVEQFF.

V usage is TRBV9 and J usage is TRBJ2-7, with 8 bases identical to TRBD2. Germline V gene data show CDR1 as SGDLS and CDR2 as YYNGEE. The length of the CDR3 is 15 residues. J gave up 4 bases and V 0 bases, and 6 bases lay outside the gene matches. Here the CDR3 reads CASSVESGSAYEQYF. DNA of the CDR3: TGTGCCAGCAGCGTAGAGAGCGGGAGTGCGTACGAGCAGTACTTC.

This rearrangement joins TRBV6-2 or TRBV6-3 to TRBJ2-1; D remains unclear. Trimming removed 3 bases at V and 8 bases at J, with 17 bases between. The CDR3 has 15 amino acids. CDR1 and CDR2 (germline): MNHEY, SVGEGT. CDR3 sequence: CASSYTGQTPDEQFF. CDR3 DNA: TGTGCCAGCAGTTATACTGGGCAGACGCCTGATGAGCAGTTCTTC.

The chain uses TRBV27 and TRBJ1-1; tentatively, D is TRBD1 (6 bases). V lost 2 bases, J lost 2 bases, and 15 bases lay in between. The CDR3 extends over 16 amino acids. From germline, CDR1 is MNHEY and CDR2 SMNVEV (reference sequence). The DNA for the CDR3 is TGTGCCAGCAGTTTAGGGGGGGGCGCATATAACACTGAAGCTTTCTTT. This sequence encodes CASSLGGGAYNTEAFF.

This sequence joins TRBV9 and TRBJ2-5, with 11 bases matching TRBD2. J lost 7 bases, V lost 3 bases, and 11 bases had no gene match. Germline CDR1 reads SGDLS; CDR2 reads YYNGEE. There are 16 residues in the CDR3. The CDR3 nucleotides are TGTGCCAGCAGCGGATATAGCGGGGGGGCCATGGGGACCCAGTACTTC. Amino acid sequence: CASSGYSGGAMGTQYF.

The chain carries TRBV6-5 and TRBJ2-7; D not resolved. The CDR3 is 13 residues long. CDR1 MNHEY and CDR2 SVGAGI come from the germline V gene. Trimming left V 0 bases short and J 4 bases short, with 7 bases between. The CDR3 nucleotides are TGTGCCAGCAGTTACTCCCACAAGTACGAGCAGTACTTC. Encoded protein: CASSYSHKYEQYF.